Listed below are T cell receptor beta chains from one sample, sequenced in a study of pediatric ulcerative colitis. Libraries were prepared by immunoSEQ multiplex PCR; TCRdb keeps only in-frame clonotypes and omits some of them. The table records 50,000 to 65,000 clones, 70% to 90% of them present only once. Sequencing was carried out using blood. Receptors were obtained from a boy aged 5-17 years with severe ulcerative colitis. The CDR3 runs from the conserved cysteine through the conserved F or W. The D gene is left open where the match is weak. Clone size is not always given. Where it is, it says once, few, many or a class for expanded clones.

v_call	d_call	j_call	clone_size	cdr3_aa	cdr3_nt
TRBV4-2	NA	TRBJ2-7	NA	CASSQEGWSSYEQYF	TGTGCCAGCAGCCAAGAAGGCTGGAGCTCCTACGAGCAGTACTTC
TRBV7-9	NA	TRBJ1-3	NA	CASSLPRVGDSGNTIYF	TGTGCCAGCAGCTTACCACGGGTCGGTGACTCTGGAAACACCATATATTTT
TRBV19	NA	TRBJ1-3	NA	CASSPTSGNTIYF	TGTGCCAGTAGTCCCACGTCTGGAAACACCATATATTTT
TRBV5-1	TRBD1	TRBJ2-7	NA	CASSSSSAGGYEQYF	TGCGCCAGCAGCTCCTCGTCGGCAGGGGGCTACGAGCAGTACTTC
TRBV20-1	NA	TRBJ2-3	NA	CSARRVDTQYF	TGCAGTGCTCGACGGGTGGATACGCAGTATTTT
TRBV13	NA	TRBJ2-5	once	CASSWDGPQETQYF	TGTGCCAGCAGCTGGGACGGACCCCAAGAGACCCAGTACTTC
TRBV19	NA	TRBJ1-3	NA	CASSRTTVGSGNTIYF	TGTGCCAGTAGTAGAACCACAGTCGGCTCTGGAAACACCATATATTTT
TRBV6-1	NA	TRBJ2-7	NA	CASRKGVGASYEQYF	TGTGCCAGCAGGAAAGGAGTAGGGGCCTCCTACGAGCAGTACTTC
TRBV7-2	NA	TRBJ1-3	few	CASSLEIVSGNTIYF	TGTGCCAGCAGCTTAGAGATAGTCTCTGGAAACACCATATATTTT
TRBV2	TRBD2	TRBJ2-3	NA	CASIKEGAGGPTDTQYF	TGTGCCAGCATTAAAGAGGGGGCGGGAGGGCCCACAGATACGCAGTATTTT
TRBV7-2	TRBD2	TRBJ2-1	NA	CASSLSGGRDEQFF	TGTGCCAGCAGCTTAAGTGGCGGGAGGGATGAGCAGTTCTTC
TRBV5-6	NA	TRBJ1-2	once	CASSLQGPRGYTF	TGTGCCAGCAGCTTGCAAGGCCCCCGGGGCTACACCTTC
TRBV9	NA	TRBJ2-1	NA	CASSVASWEDSSYNEQFF	TGTGCCAGCAGCGTAGCTAGTTGGGAGGACAGCTCCTACAATGAGCAGTTCTTC
TRBV28	TRBD2	TRBJ2-1	NA	CASRRSTSGRFYEQFF	TGTGCCAGCAGGCGGTCGACTAGCGGGAGATTTTATGAGCAGTTCTTC
TRBV29-1	TRBD1	TRBJ1-3	NA	CSARQGPNTIYF	TGCAGCGCCAGACAGGGCCCAAACACCATATATTTT
TRBV5-1	NA	TRBJ2-5	NA	CASRSGGRIETQYF	TGCGCCAGCAGGAGTGGAGGCCGGATAGAGACCCAGTACTTC
TRBV5-6	TRBD1	TRBJ2-7	NA	CASSPRTGVTAYEQYF	TGTGCCAGCAGCCCTCGGACAGGGGTAACGGCCTACGAGCAGTACTTC
TRBV18	NA	TRBJ2-7	NA	CASSPQGRAYEQYF	TGTGCCAGCTCACCTCAGGGTCGCGCCTACGAGCAGTACTTC
TRBV6-5	TRBD1	TRBJ1-1	NA	CASSSTRTGRTAFF	TGTGCCAGCAGTTCGACCCGGACAGGGAGAACGGCTTTCTTT
TRBV30	TRBD2	TRBJ2-7	NA	CAWTRTSGNEQYF	TGTGCCTGGACTAGGACTAGCGGGAACGAGCAGTACTTC
TRBV5-4	NA	TRBJ1-3	NA	CASSRGGVTGNTIYF	TGTGCCAGCAGCCGAGGGGGAGTCACTGGAAACACCATATATTTT
TRBV6-5	TRBD2	TRBJ2-2	NA	CASTTSGRPGELFF	TGTGCCAGCACCACTAGCGGGAGACCCGGGGAGCTGTTTTTT